The next 9 T cell receptor beta chains were all read from a single sample in a study of a mutant IDH1 vaccine in newly diagnosed glioma. Method: immunoSEQ multiplex PCR; TCRdb's copy keeps in-frame clones and lacks some. The data show about 21,000 clones, about 85% seen once. Indicated time point: baseline, week 1 (first vaccination visit). Treatment given: pre-vaccination baseline after standard-of-care therapy. The sample consisted of PBMCs, taken from a glioma patient treated with radiotherapy, temozolomide or both. The receptors here all came from a man aged 40-50 years with glioma.

This clone is labeled as medium-sized. This chain links TRBV10-1 with TRBJ2-1, with D possibly being TRBD1 (6 bases). Germline loops: CDR1 WNHNN, CDR2 SYGVQD (reference sequence). The CDR3 extends over 15 amino acids. With 4 bases removed from V and 8 bases from J, the gap between germline ends came to 18 bases. The CDR3 region has the DNA TGCGCCAGCAGTGGTTCAGTGTTGGGGGCTGATGAGCAGTTCTTC. Amino acid sequence: CASSGSVLGADEQFF.

This clone occurred a few times. This chain joins TRBV5-4 and TRBJ1-3; 8 bases align to TRBD1. This CDR3 has 16 residues. V gave up 10 bases and J gave up 0 bases; unmatched junction bases: 12. CDR1 is SGHNT, CDR2 YYREEE, per germline (reference sequence). The CDR3 DNA is TGTGCCGGTACTTCAGGGGGCCCCTTCTCTGGAAACACCATATATTTT. Its protein product is CAGTSGGPFSGNTIYF.

The V gene is TRBV29-1, the J gene TRBJ2-1; maybe TRBD2 (6 bases). The CDR3 is 15 residues long. Trimming took off 1 base at V and 8 bases at J, with 18 bases between the two ends. From germline, CDR1 is SQVTM and CDR2 ANQGSEA. The CDR3 region has the DNA TGCAGCGTTGAAGGGATACTAGCACCGAACGATGAGCAGTTCTTC. Its protein is CSVEGILAPNDEQFF.

The chain couples TRBV5-1 to TRBJ2-5; TRBD2 matches at 8 bases. This CDR3 contains 16 residues. Germline CDR1 SGHRS, CDR2 YFSETQ. With 4 bases clipped from V and 3 bases from J, the junction kept 11 bases outside the gene matches. CDR3 DNA sequence: TGCGCCAGCAGCCTGTTCGCGGGGCGGGGGGAAGAGACCCAGTACTTC. Residues: CASSLFAGRGEETQYF.

This clone was detected only once. The chain recombines TRBV6-1 with TRBJ2-7, with unresolved D. Germline CDR1 is MNHNS and CDR2 is SASEGT. The CDR3 length is 15 residues. Trimming stripped 1 base from V and 0 bases from J, with 10 bases between. CDR3: CASSEEGGSSYEQYF. Written as DNA, the CDR3 is TGTGCCAGCAGTGAAGAGGGTGGTAGCTCCTACGAGCAGTACTTC.

This clone was recorded only once. The chain carries TRBV14 and TRBJ1-2; 8 positions match TRBD1. The V gene's germline CDR1 is SGHDN and CDR2 FVKESK. The CDR3 contains 15 residues. The V segment lost 2 bases and the J segment 6 bases; nucleotides outside the gene matches: 8. The CDR3 spells CASSQFGTGFNGYTF. CDR3 sequence (DNA): TGTGCCAGCAGCCAATTTGGGACAGGTTTTAATGGCTACACCTTC.

The rearrangement joins TRBV6-5 to TRBJ1-2; the match to TRBD1 covers 7 bases. Germline V lookup: CDR1 MNHEY, CDR2 SVGAGI. V dropped 4 bases and J dropped 8; count of bases not matched to a gene: 7. This CDR3 is 13 amino acids long. DNA of the CDR3: TGTGCCAGCAGTTTACCACAGGGGAAGGGCTACACCTTC. This translates into CASSLPQGKGYTF.

The chain uses TRBV7-2 and TRBJ1-2; a possible D gene is TRBD1 (5 bases). CDR1 is SGHTA, CDR2 FQGNSA, per germline. V was cut by 5 bases and J by 2 bases, with 12 bases left in between. The CDR3 contains 14 residues. The CDR3 DNA is TGTGCCAGCAGCGTGCAGACAGAAAACTATGGCTACACCTTC. Translating it yields CASSVQTENYGYTF.

The chain combines TRBV6-5 with TRBJ2-7; TRBD1 agrees at 7 bases. The CDR3 contains 14 residues. Germline CDR1 is MNHEY and CDR2 is SVGAGI. J was trimmed by 0 bases and V by 5 bases; bases with no gene match: 4. The DNA of the CDR3 is TGTGCCAGCAGTCGACAGGGAATCTCCTACGAGCAGTACTTC. Its translation is CASSRQGISYEQYF.